A selection of T cell receptor beta chains follows, all from one sample in a study of CD8 T cells in ankylosing spondylitis. TCRdb processed the 5' RACE reads anew with MiXCR; each CDR3 protein has one entry. The data show 330,000 or so distinct CDR3 sequences, approximately 8% seen once. The sample was blood, either unsorted or a sorted T cell fraction (not recorded which). The source is a male donor with ankylosing spondylitis. Each CDR3 is given with its conserved first and last residue. D genes are given only for firm matches. The listing skips clone size in some rows; elsewhere it reads once, few, many or a size class.

V gene	D gene	J gene	clone size	CDR3 protein	CDR3 DNA
TRBV5-1	-	TRBJ1-2	many	CASSLEPPYLMDGYTF	TGCGCCAGCAGCTTGGAACCACCGTACTTGATGGATGGCTACACCTTC
TRBV14	-	TRBJ1-2	-	CASSQDLKMGDGYTF	TGTGCCAGCAGCCAAGATCTTAAAATGGGGGATGGCTACACCTTC
TRBV7-3	TRBD2	TRBJ2-5	few	CASSLGLAGGPETQYF	TGTGCCAGCAGCTTAGGACTAGCGGGAGGGCCGGAGACCCAGTACTTC
TRBV28	-	TRBJ2-1	-	CATARGGYNEQFF	TGTGCCACCGCCCGAGGGGGTTACAATGAGCAGTTCTTC
TRBV14	-	TRBJ2-3	-	CASSQALDLTQYF	TGTGCCAGCAGCCAAGCGCTGGACCTTACGCAGTATTTT
TRBV5-1	-	TRBJ1-4	few	CASSSWGYEKLFF	TGCGCCAGCAGCTCCTGGGGATATGAAAAACTGTTTTTT
TRBV20-1	-	TRBJ2-3	few	CSATGALRAKWNAQYF	TGCAGTGCCACCGGGGCCCTCCGGGCCAAGTGGAATGCGCAGTATTTT
TRBV4-3	TRBD2	TRBJ2-3	many	CASSQETRGAGVNTDTQYF	TGCGCCAGCAGCCAAGAGACCAGGGGAGCGGGAGTAAACACAGATACGCAGTATTTT
TRBV5-1	-	TRBJ2-2	many	CASRMDSNTGELFF	TGCGCCAGTCGGATGGATTCGAACACCGGGGAGCTGTTTTTT
TRBV29-1	-	TRBJ1-1	-	CSAGGGRDTEAFF	TGCAGCGCTGGGGGGGGGAGGGACACTGAAGCTTTCTTT
TRBV4-2	-	TRBJ1-3	-	CASSQDRWSSGNTIYF	TGTGCCAGCAGCCAAGATCGCTGGAGCTCTGGAAACACCATATATTTT
TRBV6-5	TRBD2	TRBJ2-7	few	CASSYQASGPYEQYF	TGTGCCAGCAGTTACCAGGCTAGCGGGCCCTACGAGCAGTACTTC
TRBV19	-	TRBJ2-7	few	CASSIVGSNAHEQYF	TGTGCCAGTAGTATAGTCGGTAGCAACGCCCACGAGCAGTACTTC
TRBV7-9	-	TRBJ2-1	many	CASMPPFREGHEQFF	TGTGCCAGCATGCCCCCCTTCCGCGAGGGACATGAGCAGTTCTTC
TRBV2	TRBD2	TRBJ2-7	few	CASRPGGLVYEQYF	TGTGCCAGCAGGCCGGGAGGACTAGTTTACGAGCAGTACTTC
TRBV18	TRBD1	TRBJ1-6	-	CASSPSDRALLSNSPLHF	TGTGCCAGCTCACCTTCCGACAGGGCTCTTTTATCGAACTCACCCCTCCACTTT
TRBV5-1	-	TRBJ1-5	-	CASSPVGAGPQHF	TGCGCCAGCAGCCCCGTGGGGGCGGGACCCCAGCATTTT